This TCR beta chain derives from a study of T cells in Graves' hyperthyroidism and ophthalmopathy. The germline V gene has CDR1 SGHDN and CDR2 FVKESK. The CDR3 runs 12 residues. The V and J ends lost 4 bases and 10 bases respectively, with 13 bases between them. What was amplified from RNA transcripts were TCR beta CDR3 regions. HTBI primers drove first-round RT-PCR of the TCR CDR3. Via MiXCR, TCRdb re-called the multiplex PCR reads, giving one row per CDR3 protein. The table records hundreds of thousands of distinct CDR3 sequences, 35% to 55% of them present only once. This clonotype was counted a few times.

Sequences were obtained from peripheral blood or thyroid tissue (not recorded which). This receptor was taken from a young woman with Graves' hyperthyroidism. This chain joins TRBV14 and TRBJ1-1; weak D call: TRBD1 (5 bases). CDR3 in DNA: TGTGCCAGCAGCCGTAACGGGGGAGTAGCTTTCTTT. Its translation is CASSRNGGVAFF.